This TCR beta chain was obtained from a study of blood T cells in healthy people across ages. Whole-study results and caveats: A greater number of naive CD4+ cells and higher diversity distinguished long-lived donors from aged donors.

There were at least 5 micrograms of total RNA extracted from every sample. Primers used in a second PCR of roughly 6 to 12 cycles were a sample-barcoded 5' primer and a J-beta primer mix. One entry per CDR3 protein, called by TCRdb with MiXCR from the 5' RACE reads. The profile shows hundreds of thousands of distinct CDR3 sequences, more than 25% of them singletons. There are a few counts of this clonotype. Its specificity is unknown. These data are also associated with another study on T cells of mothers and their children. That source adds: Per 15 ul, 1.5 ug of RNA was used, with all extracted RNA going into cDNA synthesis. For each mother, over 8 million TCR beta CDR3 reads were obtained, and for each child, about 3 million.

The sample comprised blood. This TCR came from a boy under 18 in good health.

The CDR3 DNA follows: TGTGCCAGCCGGGACAGGGATAATGAAAAACTGTTTTTT. It is translated as CASRDRDNEKLFF. The chain combines TRBV28 with TRBJ1-4, with TRBD1 matching 9 bases. Unmatched junction bases numbered 2, after V lost 8 bases and J lost 4 bases. Germline CDR1 is MDHEN and CDR2 is SYDVKM. This CDR3 is 13 amino acids long.